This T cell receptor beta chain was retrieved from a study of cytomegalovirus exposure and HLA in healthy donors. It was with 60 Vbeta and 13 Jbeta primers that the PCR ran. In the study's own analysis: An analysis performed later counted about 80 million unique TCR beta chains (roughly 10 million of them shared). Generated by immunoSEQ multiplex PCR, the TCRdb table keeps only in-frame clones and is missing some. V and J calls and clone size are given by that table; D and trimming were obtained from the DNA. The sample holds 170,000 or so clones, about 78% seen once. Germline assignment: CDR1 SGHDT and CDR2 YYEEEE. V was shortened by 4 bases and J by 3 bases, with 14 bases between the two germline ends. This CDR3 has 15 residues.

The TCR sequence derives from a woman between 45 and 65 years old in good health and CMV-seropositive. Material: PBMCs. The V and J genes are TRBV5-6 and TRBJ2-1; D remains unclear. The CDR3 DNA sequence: TGTGCCAGCAGCCTACGGGTCGTCCTCTACAATGAGCAGTTCTTC. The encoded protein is CASSLRVVLYNEQFF.